The 22 T cell receptor beta chains given below trace back to one sample, sequenced in a study of blood T cell repertoires in COVID-19. Assay used: immunoSEQ multiplex PCR; TCRdb lists only in-frame clones, some missing. The top ten hold about 4.5% of the sample, which has around 260,000 clones, 70% to 90% seen once. Material: peripheral blood. The receptors stem from a man aged 55 to 70 who had recovered from COVID-19.

As regards this clone: This sample also contains other DNA sequences that code for the same CDR3. This chain links TRBV11-2 with TRBJ2-2; D not resolved. CDR1 and CDR2 from the germline V gene are SGHAT and FQNNGV. This CDR3 is built from 13 residues. Trimming removed 0 bases from V and 6 bases from J, with 5 bases in between. The CDR3 protein is CASSLDPAGELFF. CDR3 nucleotide sequence: TGTGCCAGCAGCTTAGATCCGGCCGGGGAGCTGTTTTTT. Filled out from reference TRBV11-2 and TRBJ2-2, the complete variable domain reads EAGVAQSPRYKIIEKRQSVAFWCNPISGHATLYWYQQILGQGPKLLIQFQNNGVVDDSQLPKDRFSAERLKGVDSTLKIQPAKLEDSAVYLCASSLDPAGELFFGEGSRLTVL.

This chain uses TRBV5-6 with TRBJ1-6, with D perhaps TRBD1 (5 bases). Germline loops: CDR1 SGHDT, CDR2 YYEEEE. The V end was cut by 3 bases, the J end by 6 bases, with 22 bases between. The CDR3 runs to 18 residues. For the CDR3, the DNA is TGTGCCAGCAGCTCGGGGACGGGGGGGAGGAGAGGTAATTCACCCCTCCACTTT. Protein product: CASSSGTGGRRGNSPLHF.

CDR3 coding DNA: TGTGCCAGCACCCCCCTCTTGTTGAACACTGAAGCTTTCTTT. This gives the protein CASTPLLLNTEAFF. The chain joins TRBV7-2 to TRBJ1-1, with no clear D. The CDR3 runs to 14 residues. From germline, CDR1 is SGHTA and CDR2 FQGNSA. V was cut by 7 bases and J by 0 bases, with 12 bases left in between.

This clone has a handful of counts. The chain uses TRBV9 and TRBJ1-6; D is perhaps TRBD1 (5 bases). The V gene lost 0 bases and the J gene lost 8 bases, with 9 bases spanning the gap. The CDR3 length is 14 residues. CDR1 and CDR2 (germline): SGDLS, YYNGEE. The CDR3 nucleotides are TGTGCCAGCAGCGTAGCAGGGTCAGATTCACCCCTCCACTTT. It codes for CASSVAGSDSPLHF.

This clone was seen a few times. The chain combines TRBV5-1 with TRBJ2-7; 7 bases match TRBD2. Germline V gene data show CDR1 as SGHRS and CDR2 as YFSETQ. The CDR3 is 15 residues long. J lost 6 bases, V lost 0 bases, and 9 bases had no gene match. Here the CDR3 DNA reads TGCGCCAGCAGCTTGGCCGGGGGGTTGAGTGGCGAGCAGTACTTC. It encodes CASSLAGGLSGEQYF.

The chain joins TRBV5-1 to TRBJ2-5, with TRBD1 matching over 7 bases. The CDR3 is 15 amino acids. Trimming removed 3 bases from V and 0 bases from J; junction bases left unmatched: 5. Germline CDR1 SGHRS, CDR2 YFSETQ. This CDR3 reads CASSSGTDYQETQYF. CDR3 coding DNA: TGCGCCAGCAGCTCGGGGACAGATTACCAAGAGACCCAGTACTTC.

The chain carries TRBV7-9 and TRBJ2-5; TRBD2 matches at 8 bases. After removal of 1 base from V and 4 bases from J, the junction contained 5 bases not matched to a gene. CDR3 size: 15 residues. Germline lookup yields CDR1 SEHNR and CDR2 FQNEAQ (reference sequence). The CDR3 sequence is CASSLGSLAGETQYF. CDR3 DNA: TGTGCCAGCAGCTTAGGGTCGCTAGCGGGAGAGACCCAGTACTTC.

This clone was counted a single time. The chain has TRBV3-1 (or the pseudogene TRBV3-2) and TRBJ2-2; perhaps TRBD1 as D (6 bases). V gave up 1 base and J gave up 9 bases, with 12 bases separating them. Germline CDR1 and CDR2: LGHDT and YNNKEL (reference sequence). CDR3 length: 14 amino acids. In DNA, the CDR3 is TGTGCCAGCAGCCAAGGATACAGGGCTCGGGAGCTGTTTTTT. Translating gives CASSQGYRARELFF.

This clone was observed a handful of times. The chain couples TRBV19 to TRBJ2-1, with 10 bases aligning to TRBD2. CDR3 size: 15 residues. Germline V lookup: CDR1 LNHDA, CDR2 SQIVND (reference sequence). The junction had 5 bases not matched to a gene; V was cut back by 5 bases and J by 4 bases. CDR3 nucleotides: TGTGCCAGTAGTCCGACTAGCGGGCCTTACAATGAGCAGTTCTTC. Its protein is CASSPTSGPYNEQFF.

The chain carries TRBV21-1 and TRBJ2-3; TRBD1 is the table's D call and was not checked against the DNA. TRBV21-1 is assigned pseudogene status. This CDR3 spans 16 amino acids. CDR3 region: CASSSTGRPSTDTQYF. Written as DNA, the CDR3 is TGTGCCAGCAGCAGTACAGGGCGCCCTAGCACAGATACGCAGTATTTT.

CDR3 protein: CASKTSGSTDTQYF. CDR3 sequence (DNA): TGCGCCAGCAAAACTAGCGGGAGCACAGATACGCAGTATTTT. The V gene is TRBV5-1, the J gene TRBJ2-3; TRBD2 matches 9 bases. The CDR3 sequence is 14 residues long. With 6 bases clipped from V and 0 bases from J, the junction kept 2 bases outside the gene matches. Looked up from germline, CDR1 is SGHRS and CDR2 is YFSETQ.

The table lists this clone with a few counts. This chain uses TRBV6-6 with TRBJ1-1, with TRBD1 identical over 9 bases. In germline, CDR1 is MNHNY, CDR2 SVGAGI (reference sequence). Trimming cost V 2 bases and J 7 bases; bases outside gene matches: 5. This CDR3 comprises 14 residues. CDR3 sequence (DNA): TGTGCCAGCAGTTACGGACAGGGGCCCGATGAAGCTTTCTTT. Its protein product is CASSYGQGPDEAFF.

This clone was found a few times. The V and J genes are TRBV5-1 and TRBJ1-3; D not resolved. Trimming removed 2 bases from V and 2 bases from J, with 17 bases in between. The CDR3 consists of 17 residues. In germline, CDR1 is SGHRS, CDR2 YFSETQ. CDR3: CASSFKSPTTPGNTIYF. The DNA for the CDR3 is TGCGCCAGCAGCTTCAAATCTCCGACAACGCCTGGAAACACCATATATTTT.

The J gene is TRBJ2-7, the V gene TRBV5-1; 9 nucleotides align to TRBD1. Looked up from germline, CDR1 is SGHRS and CDR2 is YFSETQ. This CDR3 is built from 15 residues. J gave up 0 bases and V 4 bases, and 5 bases lay outside the gene matches. The CDR3 nucleotides read TGCGCCAGCAGCCGCCTGGGACAGGGCTCCTACGAGCAGTACTTC. This translates into CASSRLGQGSYEQYF.

This clone showed up just a few times. V gene TRBV6-5 combines with J gene TRBJ2-2, with D uncertain. This CDR3 spans 15 amino acids. The germline gives CDR1 MNHEY, CDR2 SVGAGI. V lost 6 bases to trimming and J lost 6 bases, with 17 bases between them. The CDR3 DNA sequence: TGTGCCAGCAGCCCAAATCCCCTGGGCCCCGGGGAGCTGTTTTTT. Amino acid sequence: CASSPNPLGPGELFF.

V is TRBV18 and J is TRBJ2-7; 8 positions agree with TRBD1. V lost 4 bases, J lost 3 bases, and 8 bases stayed unmatched. This CDR3 has 15 amino acids. Germline V gene sequence: CDR1 KGHSH, CDR2 LQKENI. The CDR3 DNA follows: TGTGCCAGCTCACAACGGACAGGGACTCACTACGAGCAGTACTTC. It codes for CASSQRTGTHYEQYF.

V usage is TRBV19 and J usage is TRBJ1-4, with a possible D match to TRBD1 (6 bases). Trimming pared 3 bases from V and 3 bases from J, leaving 14 bases between. From germline, CDR1 is LNHDA and CDR2 SQIVND (reference sequence). CDR3 length: 16 amino acids. As DNA, the CDR3 is TGTGCCAGTAGTATCCAACAGGGTGCGGCTAATGAAAAACTGTTTTTT. Translating gives CASSIQQGAANEKLFF.

The CDR3 DNA reads TGCGCCAGCAGTGAGTCTGGGGGGAGGAATCAGCCCCAGCATTTT. Its translation: CASSESGGRNQPQHF. This rearrangement joins TRBV10-2 to TRBJ1-5; D is possibly TRBD1 (5 bases). The V and J ends lost 0 bases and 4 bases respectively, with 10 bases between them. The CDR3 length is 15 residues. Germline V gene lookup returns CDR1 WSHSY and CDR2 SAAADI.

The CDR3 DNA sequence: TGCGCCAGCAGCTTGGGGACCCTGCCAGGGGGCGAGGACGAGCAGTACTTC. As protein: CASSLGTLPGGEDEQYF. The J gene is TRBJ2-7, the V gene TRBV5-1; TRBD1 matches 8 bases. Per the germline V gene, CDR1 is SGHRS and CDR2 is YFSETQ. Unmatched junction bases numbered 13, after V lost 0 bases and J lost 5 bases. The CDR3 extends over 17 amino acids.

V usage is TRBV30 and J usage is TRBJ2-5; D might be TRBD2 (6 bases). CDR1 is GTSNPN, CDR2 SVGIG, per germline (reference sequence). V lost 3 bases and J 5 bases, leaving 13 bases between the germline ends. There are 13 residues in the CDR3. This CDR3 reads CAWSAGIQETQYF. The CDR3 DNA is TGTGCCTGGAGCGCGGGGATTCAGGAGACCCAGTACTTC.

The V and J genes are TRBV4-2 and TRBJ1-2; D may be TRBD1 (5 bases). V lost 1 base, J lost 5 bases, and 11 bases lay in between. CDR1 LGHNA and CDR2 YNFKEQ come from the germline V gene. This CDR3 region has 14 residues. The CDR3 sequence is CASSQGATDYGYTF. The CDR3 DNA sequence: TGTGCCAGCAGCCAAGGGGCGACAGATTATGGCTACACCTTC.

V gene TRBV12-3 or TRBV12-4 combines with J gene TRBJ1-2; TRBD1 matches at 7 bases. Germline trimming cut 4 bases from V and 9 bases from J; bases unmatched to any gene: 8. The CDR3 totals 13 residues. The CDR3 reads CASSSRQGRRYTF. Written as DNA, the CDR3 is TGTGCCAGCAGTTCTAGACAGGGTCGGCGCTACACCTTC.